The source of this TCR beta chain is a study of shared clonotypes between healthy human individuals. A CD45RA+ naive subset and a CD45RA-negative memory subset were split from CD4+ cells. The authors' processing: ImmunoSEQ output held junction-only sequences without quality scores, so filtering differed. Some clones are missing from TCRdb's copy, which holds only in-frame ones; the method was immunoSEQ multiplex PCR. V and J calls and clone size are as listed in that table; D and trimming were resolved from the DNA. The sample contains some 1,400,000 clones, around 95% of which appear only once. In germline, CDR1 is LNHNV, CDR2 YYDKDF (reference sequence). The CDR3 loop spans 22 amino acids. The ends lost 7 bases at V and 0 bases at J; junction bases unmatched: 26.

The rearrangement links TRBV15 to TRBJ2-1; the match to TRBD2 covers 8 bases. Specimen: naive CD4+ T cells sorted from blood. As to subset: CD45RA+ positively selected. The clonotype was recovered from a young man in good health. The CDR3, as DNA: TGTGCCACCAAGTCACAGGCGGGGAGCGGGAGAAACCCCTGGAGCTCCTACAATGAGCAGTTCTTC. This encodes CATKSQAGSGRNPWSSYNEQFF.